There are many counts of the clone carrying this TCR beta chain. Its antigen is unidentified. Synthesis of TCR beta cDNA was carried out from 500 ng total RNA with a constant-region primer. Libraries covering TCR beta were generated through three nested multiplex PCR rounds (using a slightly modified ARM-PCR). It was with TRBV1-TRBV30 forward primers and a C-beta reverse primer that the first two PCR rounds were run, at around 9 cycles each. TCRdb used MiXCR to reprocess the multiplex PCR reads, holding one entry per CDR3 protein. The table lists approximately 320,000 distinct CDR3 sequences, around 50% of them singletons. Unsorted whole blood served as the source of blood RNA, and germline DNA was extracted as well. Patients showed chronic HBV infection and an absence of prior treatment. V lost 3 bases to trimming and J lost 9 bases, with 9 bases between them. CDR3 length equals 12 residues. Germline V gene lookup returns CDR1 ENHRY and CDR2 SYGVKD.

The source of the sample is a study of tumor-infiltrating lymphocytes in primary liver carcinoma. Looking at the study overall: Resection treated the patients' primary liver carcinoma. Overall study findings and caveats: Because the samples were bulk unsorted, the study did not compare CD4+ and CD8+ repertoires.

This receptor was obtained from a woman aged 25-40 years with primary liver carcinoma and hepatitis B virus infection. Sequenced material: peripheral blood. The V gene is TRBV10-3, the J gene TRBJ2-1; no firm D call. CDR3 loop: CAISEEVGEQFF. Written as DNA, the CDR3 is TGTGCCATCAGTGAAGAGGTCGGTGAGCAGTTCTTC.